This record looks at one T cell receptor (beta chain) sequence and its context. Its antigen is still unknown. Base quality data are lacking; no much larger clone is found one base away. Library creation used the immunoSEQ multiplex PCR assay. For the multiplex PCR, a mixture combining 60 forward primers for TCR Vbeta segments and 13 reverse primers for TCR Jbeta segments was used. The CDR3 region of rearranged TCR beta genes was amplified from genomic DNA with a multiplex PCR assay. Amplified TCR beta libraries were sequenced as 87-base-pair reads on the Illumina HiSeq System. The authors' pipeline ran thus. In a later analysis, tens of millions of unique TCR beta chains were counted across the 500 to 850 repertoires, and roughly 11 million of these chains were shared by at least two donors. A nearest-neighbor algorithm error-corrected the raw reads and collapsed the reads into unique sequences, merging closely related sequences to remove PCR and sequencing errors. V, D and J gene segments were assigned by aligning CDR3 sequences to IMGT reference sequences. Each retained sequence needed at least a six-nucleotide match to both a V gene segment and a J gene segment. Rearrangements were classified as productive when the CDR3 lacked stop codons and remained in frame with V and J, and all other rearrangements were classified as non-productive. Following IMGT convention, CDR3 was defined as the stretch from the second conserved V-encoded cysteine to the conserved J-encoded phenylalanine. In an earlier analysis of just under 600 of the donors, sequences lacking an unambiguous match to a single V gene segment were excluded. An earlier analysis of fewer than 650 of the donors classified V segments as functional when productive rearrangements were above 56.7% and as segregating when the standard deviation between donors was above 5%. A statistical classification framework was developed to diagnose cytomegalovirus status using the catalog of TCR beta chain sequences. A later analysis assigned V and J genes by comparing TCR nucleotide sequences with IMGT/GENE-DB human TR gene sequences. A later analysis assigned CDR3 sequences and most-parsimonious VDJ recombination scenarios with the TCRdist pipeline. In a later analysis, every TCR beta chain was defined by the combination of its CDR3 amino acid sequence and its V-gene family, and reads without a unique V-gene family were dropped. A later analysis removed over 500 highly shared, low-generation-probability nucleotide sequences to deal with suspected cross-contamination and a sequencing artifact. In a later analysis, a clonal expansion index for each public chain was calculated from normalized within-repertoire ranks of inferred template counts. A later analysis computed generation probabilities with a VDJ recombination model fitted to out-of-frame rearrangements, and checked the results against IGoR. Hypergeometric tests were used in a later analysis to score TCR-TCR, TCR-HLA and TCR-CMV co-occurrence, with a repertoire-size bias correction applied to the TCR pairs. A later analysis estimated false discovery rates by permuting HLA or CMV assignments 20 times. In a later analysis, co-occurring TCRs were grouped with DBSCAN, and TCRdist sequence similarity was added when clustering was performed within HLA-allele-positive subsets. Repertoires with fewer than 30,000 or more than 120,000 public chains were left out of co-occurrence clustering, as were about 5 repertoires with anomalous nucleotide sharing. Here the immuneACCESS table is served through TCRdb, limited to in-frame sequences with V and J called. Missing clones are a known gap in these copies; in checked studies unresolved V genes cover under half, and the rest lacks a known reason. V, J and clone size are taken as reported in that table, and D and trimming were inferred from the DNA itself. Within this sample are approximately 150,000 clones, with 70% to 75% of them counted one time only. The ten largest clones capture around 4.6% of the sample.

Via the germline V gene, CDR1 is MDHEN and CDR2 SYDVKM. Relative to germline, V is missing 3 bases and J is missing 3 bases, with 6 bases of the junction outside any gene match. Its CDR3 holds 16 amino acids, cysteine through phenylalanine. Left in the record is the CDR3 DNA by itself, 48 bases read in frame from the first base. The cohort was made up of 666 healthy bone marrow donors. At the time of sampling, every cohort member was nominally healthy, though immune exposures that went unrecorded were likely present. The donor tested CMV seropositive, placing the donor among the approximately 290 seropositive members of the cohort. Each donor provided a peripheral blood sample, and peripheral blood mononuclear cells were used for TCR beta sequencing. Genomic DNA extraction from the blood cell samples was performed with the Qiagen DNeasy Blood Extraction Kit. This sample is part of a study of cytomegalovirus exposure and HLA in healthy donors (TCRdb year 2017). Notes on the research overall: An earlier analysis of a few hundred of the donors reported around 280 Gb of sequence data and 117 million unique TCR beta sequences obtained from some 200 million T cells. An early release covering roughly 580 HLA-typed donors comprised about 300 gigabases of sequencing data and roughly 85 million unique TCR sequences. The genetic ancestry cluster associated with self-reported Caucasian donors included about 81% of the 398 genotyped donors. The study aimed to test whether cataloging public T cell receptors could reveal signatures of past pathogen exposure. The study used immunosequencing to profile the T cell repertoires of approximately 630 subjects and linked those repertoires to cytomegalovirus serostatus. In addition to the first cohort of 666 subjects, a separate validation cohort of some 120 different subjects was used. The study combined high-throughput TCR immunosequencing, statistical association of individual TCRs with disease status, and machine learning to predict cytomegalovirus infection status. A later analysis re-examined previously published TCR beta repertoires from over 500 donors and added high-resolution HLA genotyping to investigate patterns of TCR occurrence. Rather than using new phenotypic data, the later analysis identified candidate immune exposures from TCR beta sequences and from how often those sequences occurred across donors. To decide whether each TCR beta V gene segment behaved as functional or pseudogenic, an earlier analysis of fewer than 750 of the donors relied on high-throughput TCR beta sequencing. Donor age, sex, ethnicity and CMV serostatus were compiled alongside the repertoire data. A later genetic analysis took genome-wide SNP genotypes for about 55% of the 666 donors and used that subset as a discovery cohort. All discovery cohort repertoires had been generated using a single sequencing platform. HLA typing included class I and class II loci at four-digit resolution. The number of donors typed differed by locus, with roughly 620-630 for A, B, C, DRB1 and DQB1, 522 for DQA1, 600 to 610 for DPA1, and around 460 for DPB1. Several DR-DQ haplotypes were handled as single units for association and clustering, since linkage in the cohort was strong. Among several hundred genotyped donors of the cohort, an average of approximately 240,000 unique TCR beta nucleotide sequences was sequenced per donor, of which approximately 19% were non-productive.

The investigation overall reported the following: The study gave a list of 150 to 200 TCR beta chains associated with cytomegalovirus. Roughly uniform sequencing depth across donors was assumed in presence/absence analyses, although this assumption may not hold. In a later genetic analysis, fewer N-insertions in productive TCRs were reported among donors in an Asian-associated ancestry cluster than the roughly 640-donor mean. Immune exposure information for the cohort was limited to CMV serostatus. Because counts were too low, more than 15 rarely observed V segments, including chromosome 9 orphons, were left out of the earlier analysis of some 640 of the donors. V-gene and J-gene trimming of TCR beta chains was associated with a missense DCLRE1C variant in a later genetic analysis, and the association was replicated in an independent cohort. In a later analysis, the rate of TCR association differed among HLA loci, with DRB1 alleles having the most associated TCRs and HLA-C alleles having the fewest. In a later analysis, 15,000 to 20,000 TCR beta sequences were associated with specific HLA alleles at a false discovery rate of 0.05. While some public TCRs were present in many individuals, most TCR sequences turned up only very rarely across donors. Assigning TCR associations to individual alleles was difficult when HLA alleles, especially DR and DQ, strongly co-occurred. Most CMV-associated TCR beta chains appeared to be HLA-restricted in a later analysis, and the HLA associations seemed to be driven largely by CMV exposure. A few of the identified cytomegalovirus-associated TCR beta chains were confirmed in vitro to be specific for cytomegalovirus antigens. Only TCR beta chains were sequenced in this cohort, and the absence of alpha or paired-chain data limited detectable features. Some IMGT-functional V segments, including TRBV6-2 and TRBV6-3, could not be distinguished by the 87-base-pair reads and were therefore excluded. A cluster of highly shared sequence variants was judged likely to be a technical artifact of the sequencing pipeline. A later analysis reported that several top co-occurrence clusters appeared linked to parvovirus B19, influenza, CMV and Epstein-Barr virus. HLA typing was unavailable for some donors at each locus, so association tests used only the typed subset. A later analysis found that HLA-associated TCR beta chains were more clonally expanded and had lower generation probabilities than equally common non-associated chains. According to the authors, the approach could potentially be generalized to other disease states and immunological phenotypes. Correlated functional status among segregating V segments might be attributable to linkage disequilibrium, but an unknown experimental factor could not be ruled out. Cytomegalovirus status was reported to be diagnosed by the classifier with high specificity and sensitivity in both the original and validation cohorts. In an earlier analysis of approximately 590 of the donors, most TCR beta V segments appeared in productive rearrangements about 87% or about 30% of the time, broadly matching IMGT annotations. A further reported finding was that TCR beta sequences accurately predicted the HLA-A and HLA-B alleles for most subjects in the first cohort.

Recombination linked TRBV28 to TRBJ2-1, and TRBD2 aligns with 9 junction nucleotides. The specimen sequenced was PBMCs. This clonotype was sampled from a man between 18 and 29 years old in good health and CMV-seropositive. The CDR3 loop reads CASSFPTSGGYNEQFF. The DNA reads as follows: TGTGCCAGCAGTTTCCCGACTAGCGGAGGCTACAATGAGCAGTTCTTC.